The 22 T cell receptor beta chains listed next were all sequenced from one sample in a study of Ad26.COV2.S vaccination and SARS-CoV-2 variants. Sequenced by immunoSEQ multiplex PCR; TCRdb stores in-frame clones only, minus some. Of over 300,000 clones listed, around 82% are singletons. Described treatment: some 19 received Ad26.COV2.S at low or high dose, single or two shots; 5 received placebo; per-sample allocation not given. It was on day 63 after the first vaccine or placebo injection that samples were taken. This sample comprised peripheral blood, obtained in a trial of Ad26.COV2.S vaccine versus placebo. Every receptor here comes from a person between 18 and 59 years old who received the Ad26.COV2.S COVID-19 vaccine or a placebo.

V gene TRBV2 combines with J gene TRBJ2-7; no firm D call. Germline CDR1 reads SNHLY; CDR2 reads FYNNEI. Trimming took 4 bases from V and 5 from J, leaving 6 bases between them. The CDR3 sequence is 11 residues long. In DNA form, the CDR3 reads TGTGCCAGCAGTGTCCATAACGAGCAGTACTTC. Amino acid sequence: CASSVHNEQYF.

The chain is built from TRBV19 and TRBJ1-5; 11 bases are shared with TRBD1. Germline CDR1 LNHDA, CDR2 SQIVND (reference sequence). This CDR3 region has 15 residues. The junction had 2 bases not matched to a gene; V was cut back by 6 bases and J by 1 base. As DNA, the CDR3 is TGTGCCAGTAGCCGGGACAGGGGGAGCAATCAGCCCCAGCATTTT. Its translation is CASSRDRGSNQPQHF.

V and J are TRBV5-5 and TRBJ1-1; no clear D. Germline V lookup: CDR1 SGHKS, CDR2 YYEKEE (reference sequence). Trimming took off 0 bases at V and 5 bases at J, with 14 bases between the two ends. The CDR3 has 15 amino acids. The CDR3 is CASSLVGLGSTEAFF. The DNA for the CDR3 is TGTGCCAGCAGCTTGGTCGGTCTGGGGTCAACTGAAGCTTTCTTT.

DNA of the CDR3: TGTGCCAGCAGCGTAGGATCGGGGGTTGGTACAGATACGCAGTATTTT. It translates to CASSVGSGVGTDTQYF. This chain connects TRBV9 to TRBJ2-3, with D possibly being TRBD2 (6 bases). Germline CDR1 SGDLS, CDR2 YYNGEE. The CDR3 totals 16 residues. The V end lost 0 bases, the J end lost 3 bases, and 14 bases lay between the germline ends.

The chain has TRBV5-5 and TRBJ2-1; 7 nucleotides match TRBD2. This CDR3 is built from 15 residues. J gave up 3 bases and V 0 bases, and 3 bases lay outside the gene matches. Germline V gene lookup returns CDR1 SGHKS and CDR2 YYEKEE (reference sequence). CDR3 nucleotides: TGTGCCAGCAGCTTGGTTACTAGCGTCTACAATGAGCAGTTCTTC. This sequence encodes CASSLVTSVYNEQFF.

The V call is TRBV27, the J call TRBJ2-1; 8 bases fit TRBD1. CDR1 and CDR2 from the germline V gene are MNHEY and SMNVEV (reference sequence). This CDR3 is built from 16 residues. After removal of 6 bases from V and 2 bases from J, the junction contained 9 bases not matched to a gene. CDR3 region: CASRHQGARAYNEQFF. The CDR3 region has the DNA TGTGCCAGCAGACATCAGGGGGCGAGGGCCTACAATGAGCAGTTCTTC.

This clone was detected only once. This chain uses TRBV7-7 with TRBJ2-7; TRBD1 matches 7 bases. The CDR3 length is 13 residues. CDR1 and CDR2 from the germline V gene are SSHAT and FNYEAQ (reference sequence). The junction had 7 bases not matched to a gene; V was cut back by 6 bases and J by 5 bases. The CDR3 bases are TGTGCCAGCAGATTACAGGGGTACCACGAGCAGTACTTC. It yields the protein CASRLQGYHEQYF.

The chain links TRBV12-5 to TRBJ2-7; 15 bases fit TRBD2. The germline V gene encodes CDR1 LGHNT and CDR2 FRNRAP. J gave up 5 bases and V 4 bases, and 9 bases lay outside the gene matches. This CDR3 spans 17 amino acids. The CDR3 sequence is CASGWTSGGAHDDEQYF. Here the CDR3 DNA reads TGTGCTAGTGGTTGGACTAGCGGGGGGGCCCACGACGACGAGCAGTACTTC.

J is TRBJ1-1 and V is TRBV2, with D perhaps TRBD1 (5 bases). CDR1 and CDR2 from the germline V gene are SNHLY and FYNNEI. This CDR3 has 14 residues. V gave up 6 bases and J gave up 3 bases, with 14 bases separating them. The CDR3 region is CASRVERGDTEAFF. The CDR3 DNA follows: TGTGCCAGCAGGGTGGAGAGGGGAGACACTGAAGCTTTCTTT.

With regard to this clone: Other DNA sequences within the sample encode an identical CDR3. This chain connects TRBV9 to TRBJ2-2; D is uncertain. The CDR3 is 14 residues long. Germline CDR1 reads SGDLS; CDR2 reads YYNGEE. The germline V and J ends were trimmed by 0 bases and 2 bases, with 5 bases remaining between them. CDR3 sequence (DNA): TGTGCCAGCAGCGTAGTGACTAACACCGGGGAGCTGTTTTTT. As protein: CASSVVTNTGELFF.

This rearrangement joins TRBV9 to TRBJ2-3; tentative D call: TRBD1 (6 bases). V was pared by 0 bases and J by 1 base, with 12 bases between. The CDR3 totals 16 residues. Germline V gene lookup returns CDR1 SGDLS and CDR2 YYNGEE. The CDR3, as DNA: TGTGCCAGCAGCGTAGCGATGACAGGACGCACAGATACGCAGTATTTT. It is translated as CASSVAMTGRTDTQYF.

V is TRBV5-4 and J is TRBJ2-7; 7 bases line up with TRBD2. Germline CDR1 SGHNT, CDR2 YYREEE (reference sequence). Germline trimming cut 4 bases from V and 3 bases from J; bases unmatched to any gene: 7. CDR3 length: 14 amino acids. The CDR3 region is CASSPGGGNYEQYF. CDR3 in DNA: TGTGCCAGCAGCCCCGGGGGAGGGAACTACGAGCAGTACTTC.

This sequence joins TRBV9 and TRBJ2-3; D is unresolved. Trimming removed 0 bases at V and 2 bases at J, with 10 bases between. The CDR3 length is 15 residues. From germline, CDR1 is SGDLS and CDR2 YYNGEE. CDR3 protein: CASSVVMGLTDTQYF. The CDR3 coding sequence is TGTGCCAGCAGCGTAGTTATGGGTCTCACAGATACGCAGTATTTT.

This clone was picked up one time. This chain connects TRBV4-2 to TRBJ1-2; TRBD1 aligns across 8 bases. This CDR3 is 15 amino acids long. V trimming: 2 bases; J trimming: 4 bases; junction bases outside the gene matches: 6. CDR1 and CDR2 (germline): LGHNA, YNFKEQ. CDR3 bases: TGTGCCAGCAGCCAACGACAGGGGTTAGGCTATGGCTACACCTTC. It encodes CASSQRQGLGYGYTF.

This clone was detected only once. The rearrangement links TRBV3-1 (or the pseudogene TRBV3-2) to TRBJ2-1; D gene unclear. The CDR3 extends over 18 amino acids. Trimming pared 4 bases from V and 0 bases from J, leaving 19 bases between. From germline, CDR1 is LGHDT and CDR2 YNNKEL (reference sequence). CDR3 loop: CASSPTYSSSSSYNEQFF. The CDR3 DNA is TGTGCCAGCAGCCCAACTTATAGCAGTTCTAGCTCCTACAATGAGCAGTTCTTC.

The J gene is TRBJ2-3, the V gene TRBV30; the D gene is possibly TRBD2 (5 bases). The V end was cut by 0 bases, the J end by 6 bases, with 16 bases between. The CDR3 sequence is 15 residues long. Germline V gene lookup returns CDR1 GTSNPN and CDR2 SVGIG (reference sequence). CDR3: CAWSVKGLGGDTQYF. The DNA of the CDR3 is TGTGCCTGGAGTGTAAAAGGGCTCGGAGGCGATACGCAGTATTTT. The variable domain in full, with the rest retrieved from reference TRBV30 and TRBJ2-3, is SQTIHQWPATLVQPVGSPLSLECTVEGTSNPNLYWYRQAAGRGLQLLFYSVGIGQISSEVPQNLSASRPQDRQFILSSKKLLLSDSGFYLCAWSVKGLGGDTQYFGPGTRLTVL.

The chain is built from TRBV10-3 and TRBJ2-1, with D unclear. CDR1 and CDR2 (germline): ENHRY, SYGVKD. The ends were cut back, 0 bases at V and 4 bases at J, with 4 bases in the middle. The CDR3 totals 13 residues. The CDR3 loop reads CAISESSYNEQFF. In DNA, the CDR3 is TGTGCCATCAGTGAGTCGAGTTACAATGAGCAGTTCTTC.

This clone was seen once. The chain uses TRBV5-1 and TRBJ2-5, with D unresolved. CDR1 and CDR2 from the germline V gene are SGHRS and YFSETQ. V was clipped by 0 bases and J by 1 base, with 7 bases between them. The CDR3 sequence is 14 residues long. The CDR3 here is CASSLDRSQETQYF. CDR3 sequence (DNA): TGCGCCAGCAGCTTGGATAGAAGCCAAGAGACCCAGTACTTC.

This chain's CDR3 is CASSKRQGNYGYTF. The CDR3 DNA is TGTGCCAGCAGCAAACGACAGGGGAACTATGGCTACACCTTC. V and J are TRBV9 and TRBJ1-2, with TRBD1 identical over 8 bases. The V gene end was trimmed by 4 bases and the J gene end by 2 bases; junction bases not matched to a gene: 4. The CDR3 extends over 14 amino acids. Germline V gives CDR1 SGDLS, CDR2 YYNGEE. Looking up the rest from reference TRBV9 and TRBJ1-2 gives the full variable domain: DSGVTQTPKHLITATGQRVTLRCSPRSGDLSVYWYQQSLDQGLQFLIQYYNGEERAKGNILERFSAQQFPDLHSELNLSSLELGDSALYFCASSKRQGNYGYTFGSGTRLTVV.

This sequence joins TRBV11-3 and TRBJ2-2; 8 bases match TRBD2. This CDR3 spans 13 amino acids. The germline CDR1 and CDR2 sequences are SGHNT and YENEEA. V lost 5 bases, J lost 9 bases, and 5 bases stayed unmatched. In DNA form, the CDR3 reads TGTGCCAGCAGCCCTGAGCGGGGGTGGGAGCTGTTTTTT. Translating gives CASSPERGWELFF.

This chain links TRBV7-2 with TRBJ2-7; no clear D. CDR1 and CDR2 (germline): SGHTA, FQGNSA. Trimming cost V 6 bases and J 4 bases, with 19 bases left between them. The CDR3 totals 15 residues. The DNA of the CDR3 is TGTGCCAGCAGACCCCGGGTGGCCCGTCCGTACGAGCAGTACTTC. Amino acids: CASRPRVARPYEQYF.

V is TRBV5-1 and J is TRBJ2-2, with D maybe TRBD2 (6 bases). V lost 5 bases and J lost 3, with 8 bases in between. The CDR3 contains 13 residues. Germline V gives CDR1 SGHRS, CDR2 YFSETQ. CDR3 residues: CASRGLYTGELFF. The CDR3 DNA is TGCGCCAGCAGGGGACTTTACACCGGGGAGCTGTTTTTT.